The clone carrying this T cell receptor (beta chain) occurred once. One end of the junction is discordant with germline, which a read error may explain. The sample is drawn from a study of blood T cell repertoires in COVID-19. Study in general: Spain, Italy and the United States supplied samples that represented acute and convalescent COVID-19. T cells, B-cell-depleted T cells, or PBMCs supplied cDNA or gDNA.

TCRdb keeps only in-frame clones here, not all; method: immunoSEQ multiplex PCR. The sample includes more than 110,000 clones, approximately 90% seen only once; the top ten take roughly 2.9%. The CDR3 is 14 residues long. Germline CDR1 reads MRHNA; CDR2 reads SNTAGT. The clonotype was recovered from a man aged 55 to 70 with active or convalescent COVID-19. Sequencing was done on a sample of peripheral blood. V and J are TRBV6-4 and TRBJ1-2, with 11 bases that match TRBD1. CDR3 DNA sequence: TGTGCCAGCAGTGGCGACGGGACAGGGGGGCTCCTACAATTC. It translates to CASSGDGTGGLLQF.